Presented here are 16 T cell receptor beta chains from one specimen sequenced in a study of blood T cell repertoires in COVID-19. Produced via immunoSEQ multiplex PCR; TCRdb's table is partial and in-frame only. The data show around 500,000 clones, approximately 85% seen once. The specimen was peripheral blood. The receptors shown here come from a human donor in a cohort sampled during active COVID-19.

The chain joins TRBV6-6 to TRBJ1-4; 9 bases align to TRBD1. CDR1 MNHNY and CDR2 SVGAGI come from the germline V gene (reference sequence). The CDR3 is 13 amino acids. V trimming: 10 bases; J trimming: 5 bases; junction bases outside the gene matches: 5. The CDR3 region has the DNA TGTGCCACCGAAGGACAGGGGAATGAAAAACTGTTTTTT. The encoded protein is CATEGQGNEKLFF.

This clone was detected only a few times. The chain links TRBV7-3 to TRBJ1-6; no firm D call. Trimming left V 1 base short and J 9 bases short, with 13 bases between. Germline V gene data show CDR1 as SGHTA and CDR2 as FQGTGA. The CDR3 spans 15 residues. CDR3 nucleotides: TGTGCCAGCAGCTTAAGGATGGGAGAGGGTTCACCCCTCCACTTT. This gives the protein CASSLRMGEGSPLHF.

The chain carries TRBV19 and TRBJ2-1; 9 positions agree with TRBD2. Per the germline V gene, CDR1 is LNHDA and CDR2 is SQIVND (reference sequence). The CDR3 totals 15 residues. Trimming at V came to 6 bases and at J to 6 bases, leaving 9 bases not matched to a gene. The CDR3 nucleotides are TGTGCCAGTAGCCCTCTAGCGGGAAGTCCCAATGAGCAGTTCTTC. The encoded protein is CASSPLAGSPNEQFF.

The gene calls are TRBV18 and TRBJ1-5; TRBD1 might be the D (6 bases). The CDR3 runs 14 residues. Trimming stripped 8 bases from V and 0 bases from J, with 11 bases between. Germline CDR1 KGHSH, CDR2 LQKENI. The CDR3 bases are TGTGCCAGCGGAGGGGGGGATAGCAATCAGCCCCAGCATTTT. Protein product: CASGGGDSNQPQHF.

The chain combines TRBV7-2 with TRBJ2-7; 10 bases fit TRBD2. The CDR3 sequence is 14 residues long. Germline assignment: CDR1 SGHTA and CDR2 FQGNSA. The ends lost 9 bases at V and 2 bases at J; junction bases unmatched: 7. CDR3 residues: CASGILAGPYEQYF. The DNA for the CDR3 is TGTGCCAGTGGAATACTAGCGGGACCCTACGAGCAGTACTTC.

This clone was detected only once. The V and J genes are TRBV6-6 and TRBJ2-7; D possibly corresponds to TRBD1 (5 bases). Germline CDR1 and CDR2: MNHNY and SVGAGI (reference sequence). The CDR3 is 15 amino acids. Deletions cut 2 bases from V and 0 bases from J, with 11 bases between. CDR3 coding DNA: TGTGCCAGCAGTTACGGGGCAGGGAACTCCTACGAGCAGTACTTC. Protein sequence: CASSYGAGNSYEQYF.

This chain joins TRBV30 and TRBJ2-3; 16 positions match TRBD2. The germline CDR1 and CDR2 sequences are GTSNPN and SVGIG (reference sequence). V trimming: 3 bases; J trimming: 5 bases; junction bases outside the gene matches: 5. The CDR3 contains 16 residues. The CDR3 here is CAWRMGLAGGKDTQYF. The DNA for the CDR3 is TGTGCCTGGAGGATGGGACTAGCGGGAGGGAAAGATACGCAGTATTTT. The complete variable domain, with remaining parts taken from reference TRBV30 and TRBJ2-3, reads SQTIHQWPATLVQPVGSPLSLECTVEGTSNPNLYWYRQAAGRGLQLLFYSVGIGQISSEVPQNLSASRPQDRQFILSSKKLLLSDSGFYLCAWRMGLAGGKDTQYFGPGTRLTVL.

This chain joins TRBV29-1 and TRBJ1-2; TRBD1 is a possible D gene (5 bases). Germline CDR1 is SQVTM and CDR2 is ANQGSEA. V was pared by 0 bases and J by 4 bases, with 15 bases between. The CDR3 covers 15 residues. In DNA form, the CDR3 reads TGCAGCGTTGAAGATCCCAGGGCCAAGGGCTATGGCTACACCTTC. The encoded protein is CSVEDPRAKGYGYTF.

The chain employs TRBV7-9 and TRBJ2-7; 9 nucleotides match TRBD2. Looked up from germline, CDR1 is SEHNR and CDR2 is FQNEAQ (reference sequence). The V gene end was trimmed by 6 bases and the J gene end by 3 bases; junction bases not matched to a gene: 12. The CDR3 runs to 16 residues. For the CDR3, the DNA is TGTGCCAGCAGTTTCGCGACTAGCGGAATGGGCTACGAGCAGTACTTC. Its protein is CASSFATSGMGYEQYF.

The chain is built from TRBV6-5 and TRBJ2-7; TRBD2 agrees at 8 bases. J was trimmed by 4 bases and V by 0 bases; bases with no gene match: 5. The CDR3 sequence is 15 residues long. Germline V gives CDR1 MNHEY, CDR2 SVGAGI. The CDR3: CASSYSRGARYEQYF. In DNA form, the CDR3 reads TGTGCCAGCAGTTACTCGCGGGGGGCGCGATACGAGCAGTACTTC.

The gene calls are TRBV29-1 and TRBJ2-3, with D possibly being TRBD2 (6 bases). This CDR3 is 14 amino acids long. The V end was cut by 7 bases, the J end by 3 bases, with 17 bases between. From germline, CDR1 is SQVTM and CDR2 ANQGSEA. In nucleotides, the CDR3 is TGCAGCGCCGCCAAGGAGGGGTGGACAGATACGCAGTATTTT. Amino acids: CSAAKEGWTDTQYF.

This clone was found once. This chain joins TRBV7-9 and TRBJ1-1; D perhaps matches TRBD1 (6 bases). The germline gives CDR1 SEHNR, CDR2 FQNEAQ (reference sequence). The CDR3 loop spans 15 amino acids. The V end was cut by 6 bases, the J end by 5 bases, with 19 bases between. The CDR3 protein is CASRARGGVWTEAFF. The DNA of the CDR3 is TGTGCCAGCAGGGCTCGAGGGGGGGTTTGGACTGAAGCTTTCTTT.

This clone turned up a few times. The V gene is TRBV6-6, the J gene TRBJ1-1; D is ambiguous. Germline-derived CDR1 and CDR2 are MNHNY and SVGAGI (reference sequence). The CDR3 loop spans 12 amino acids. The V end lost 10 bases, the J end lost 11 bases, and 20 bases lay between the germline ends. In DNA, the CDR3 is TGTGCCACACATACCCCGGGATTGGCGGCTTTCTTT. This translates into CATHTPGLAAFF.

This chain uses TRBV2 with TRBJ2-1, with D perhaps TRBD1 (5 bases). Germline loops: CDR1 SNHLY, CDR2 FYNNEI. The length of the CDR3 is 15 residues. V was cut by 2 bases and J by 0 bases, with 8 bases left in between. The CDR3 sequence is CASSERTSSYNEQFF. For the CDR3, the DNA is TGTGCCAGCAGTGAACGGACAAGCTCCTACAATGAGCAGTTCTTC.

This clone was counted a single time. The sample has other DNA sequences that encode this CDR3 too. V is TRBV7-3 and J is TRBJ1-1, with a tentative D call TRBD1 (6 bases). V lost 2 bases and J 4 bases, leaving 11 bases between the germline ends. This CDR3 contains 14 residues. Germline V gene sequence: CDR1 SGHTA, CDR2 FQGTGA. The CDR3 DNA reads TGTGCCAGCAGCTTAGGGGGAGGGGGCACTGAAGCTTTCTTT. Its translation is CASSLGGGGTEAFF. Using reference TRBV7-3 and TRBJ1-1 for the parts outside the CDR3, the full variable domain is GAGVSQTPSNKVTEKGKYVELRCDPISGHTALYWYRQSLGQGPEFLIYFQGTGAADDSGLPNDRFFAVRPEGSVSTLKIQRTERGDSAVYLCASSLGGGGTEAFFGQGTRLTVV.

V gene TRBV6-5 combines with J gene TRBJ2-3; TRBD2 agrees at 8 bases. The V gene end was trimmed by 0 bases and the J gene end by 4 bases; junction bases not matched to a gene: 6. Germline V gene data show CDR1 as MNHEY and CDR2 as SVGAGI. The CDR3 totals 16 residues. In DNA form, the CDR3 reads TGTGCCAGCAGTTACTCAAGCGGGAGAGGGGCAGATACGCAGTATTTT. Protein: CASSYSSGRGADTQYF.